The rows below give T cell receptor beta chains drawn from one sample of a study of human T cells and chemical hapten exposure. TCRdb redid the calling of the RACE reads with MiXCR, one entry per CDR3 protein. The sample gives around 300,000 distinct CDR3 sequences, over 5% of which show up once; about 7.7% is in the top ten. The specimen comprised whole blood, sampled in connection with sensitization to the hapten diphenylcyclopropenone (DPC). All receptors come from a woman between 18 and 29 years old with alopecia areata. Some clones in this sample may be carry-over from other donors' samples. Each CDR3 is given with its conserved first and last residue. A D gene is named only where the DNA matches it firmly. Clone size is shown for a subset of rows, as once, few, many or a class of expanded clone.

CDR3 protein: CASSEFGGREAEAFF; CDR3 DNA: TGTGCCAGCAGTGAATTTGGGGGGCGAGAGGCTGAAGCTTTCTTT; J gene: TRBJ1-1; CDR3 length: 15; V gene: TRBV2; clone size: few; D gene: -
CDR3 protein: CASSPTHRTDTEAFF; CDR3 DNA: TGTGCCAGCAGTCCTACCCATCGGACGGACACTGAAGCTTTCTTT; J gene: TRBJ1-1; CDR3 length: 15; V gene: TRBV2; clone size: many; D gene: -
CDR3 protein: CASSYRVQGGSPLHF; CDR3 DNA: TGTGCCAGCAGTTACAGAGTCCAGGGAGGCTCACCCCTCCACTTT; J gene: TRBJ1-6; CDR3 length: 15; V gene: TRBV6-5; clone size: -; D gene: -
CDR3 protein: CASRKATSGTDTQYF; CDR3 DNA: TGTGCCAGCAGGAAGGCGACTAGCGGCACAGATACGCAGTATTTT; J gene: TRBJ2-3; CDR3 length: 15; V gene: TRBV6-2/TRBV6-3; clone size: few; D gene: TRBD2
CDR3 protein: CASSSRLGTEAFF; CDR3 DNA: TGTGCCAGCAGCTCCCGCCTGGGGACTGAAGCTTTCTTT; J gene: TRBJ1-1; CDR3 length: 13; V gene: TRBV3-1; clone size: many; D gene: -
CDR3 protein: CASSPQLAGAETQYF; CDR3 DNA: TGTGCCAGCAGCCCCCAACTAGCGGGGGCAGAGACCCAGTACTTC; J gene: TRBJ2-5; CDR3 length: 15; V gene: TRBV7-3; clone size: -; D gene: TRBD2
CDR3 protein: CASSLDGGTQYF; CDR3 DNA: TGTGCCAGCAGCTTAGATGGGGGTACGCAGTATTTT; J gene: TRBJ2-3; CDR3 length: 12; V gene: TRBV7-2; clone size: -; D gene: -
CDR3 protein: CATRTGNTEAFF; CDR3 DNA: TGTGCCACTAGAACAGGGAACACTGAAGCTTTCTTT; J gene: TRBJ1-1; CDR3 length: 12; V gene: TRBV6-5; clone size: few; D gene: -
CDR3 protein: CASSQVADSTDTQYF; CDR3 DNA: TGTGCCAGCAGCCAAGTAGCGGATTCCACAGATACGCAGTATTTT; J gene: TRBJ2-3; CDR3 length: 15; V gene: TRBV3-1; clone size: few; D gene: -
CDR3 protein: CASSPRLEGSYNEQFF; CDR3 DNA: TGTGCCAGCTCACCACGGCTCGAGGGGTCGTACAATGAGCAGTTCTTC; J gene: TRBJ2-1; CDR3 length: 16; V gene: TRBV18; clone size: few; D gene: -
CDR3 protein: CASSYSTSGSTDTQYF; CDR3 DNA: TGTGCCAGCAGTTACTCGACTAGCGGGTCCACAGATACGCAGTATTTT; J gene: TRBJ2-3; CDR3 length: 16; V gene: TRBV6-2/TRBV6-3; clone size: many; D gene: TRBD2
CDR3 protein: CASSQDSRRAEAFF; CDR3 DNA: TGTGCCAGCAGCCAAGATTCTAGGAGGGCTGAAGCTTTCTTT; J gene: TRBJ1-1; CDR3 length: 14; V gene: TRBV3-1; clone size: few; D gene: -
CDR3 protein: CASSYSQGRAKNIQYF; CDR3 DNA: TGTGCCAGCAGTTACAGTCAGGGAAGGGCCAAAAACATTCAGTACTTC; J gene: TRBJ2-4; CDR3 length: 16; V gene: TRBV6-5; clone size: many; D gene: -
CDR3 protein: CASSLGQGGSTEAFF; CDR3 DNA: TGTGCCAGCAGCCTTGGACAGGGCGGTAGCACTGAAGCTTTCTTT; J gene: TRBJ1-1; CDR3 length: 15; V gene: TRBV12-3/TRBV12-4; clone size: many; D gene: TRBD1
CDR3 protein: CASSPLIAGDLTDTQYF; CDR3 DNA: TGTGCCAGCAGCCCTCTCATAGCGGGGGACCTCACAGATACGCAGTATTTT; J gene: TRBJ2-3; CDR3 length: 17; V gene: TRBV14; clone size: -; D gene: TRBD2
CDR3 protein: CASSSTGPNSPLHF; CDR3 DNA: TGTGCCAGCAGTTCGACAGGGCCCAATTCACCCCTCCACTTT; J gene: TRBJ1-6; CDR3 length: 14; V gene: TRBV2; clone size: many; D gene: TRBD1
CDR3 protein: CASTRTGPTGPLHF; CDR3 DNA: TGTGCCAGCACCCGGACAGGGCCTACGGGGCCCCTCCACTTT; J gene: TRBJ1-6; CDR3 length: 14; V gene: TRBV6-2/TRBV6-3; clone size: many; D gene: TRBD1
CDR3 protein: CASSQDLETGELFF; CDR3 DNA: TGTGCCAGCAGCCAAGATCTGGAGACCGGGGAGCTGTTTTTT; J gene: TRBJ2-2; CDR3 length: 14; V gene: TRBV3-1; clone size: many; D gene: -
CDR3 protein: CASSDVASGGQETQYF; CDR3 DNA: TGTGCCAGCAGTGATGTGGCTAGCGGGGGACAAGAGACCCAGTACTTC; J gene: TRBJ2-5; CDR3 length: 16; V gene: TRBV6-4; clone size: few; D gene: TRBD2
CDR3 protein: CSVGASGGNEQFF; CDR3 DNA: TGCAGCGTTGGGGCTAGCGGGGGGAATGAGCAGTTCTTC; J gene: TRBJ2-1; CDR3 length: 13; V gene: TRBV29-1; clone size: few; D gene: TRBD2
CDR3 protein: CSASEGTGGIDTQYF; CDR3 DNA: TGCAGTGCTAGCGAAGGGACAGGGGGCATAGATACGCAGTATTTT; J gene: TRBJ2-3; CDR3 length: 15; V gene: TRBV20-1; clone size: many; D gene: TRBD1
CDR3 protein: CASGVGGTDTQYF; CDR3 DNA: TGTGCCAGCGGCGTCGGGGGCACAGATACGCAGTATTTT; J gene: TRBJ2-3; CDR3 length: 13; V gene: TRBV7-2; clone size: many; D gene: -
CDR3 protein: CSARDWTSGASTDTQYF; CDR3 DNA: TGCAGTGCTAGAGATTGGACTAGCGGGGCGAGCACAGATACGCAGTATTTT; J gene: TRBJ2-3; CDR3 length: 17; V gene: TRBV20-1; clone size: -; D gene: TRBD2
CDR3 protein: CASSRWTGYGNTIYF; CDR3 DNA: TGTGCCAGCAGCCGGTGGACAGGGTATGGAAACACCATATATTTT; J gene: TRBJ1-3; CDR3 length: 15; V gene: TRBV3-1; clone size: -; D gene: TRBD1
CDR3 protein: CASSGTVAGELFF; CDR3 DNA: TGTGCCAGTAGTGGGACTGTCGCCGGGGAGCTGTTTTTT; J gene: TRBJ2-2; CDR3 length: 13; V gene: TRBV19; clone size: few; D gene: -
CDR3 protein: CSARGQGDYQPQHF; CDR3 DNA: TGCAGTGCTAGAGGTCAGGGAGACTATCAGCCCCAGCATTTT; J gene: TRBJ1-5; CDR3 length: 14; V gene: TRBV20-1; clone size: many; D gene: -
CDR3 protein: CASSITGTPTEAFF; CDR3 DNA: TGCGCCAGCAGCATAACCGGGACCCCCACTGAAGCTTTCTTT; J gene: TRBJ1-1; CDR3 length: 14; V gene: TRBV4-3; clone size: many; D gene: -
CDR3 protein: CASSPRTDFRDEQYF; CDR3 DNA: TGTGCCAGCAGTCCGCGGACGGATTTTCGGGACGAGCAGTACTTC; J gene: TRBJ2-7; CDR3 length: 15; V gene: TRBV28; clone size: many; D gene: -
CDR3 protein: CSAFQRTGELFF; CDR3 DNA: TGCAGTGCTTTCCAGCGCACCGGGGAGCTGTTTTTT; J gene: TRBJ2-2; CDR3 length: 12; V gene: TRBV20-1; clone size: many; D gene: -
CDR3 protein: CASSQEGTDSNQPQHF; CDR3 DNA: TGTGCCAGCAGCCAAGAGGGAACAGATAGCAATCAGCCCCAGCATTTT; J gene: TRBJ1-5; CDR3 length: 16; V gene: TRBV4-2; clone size: -; D gene: -